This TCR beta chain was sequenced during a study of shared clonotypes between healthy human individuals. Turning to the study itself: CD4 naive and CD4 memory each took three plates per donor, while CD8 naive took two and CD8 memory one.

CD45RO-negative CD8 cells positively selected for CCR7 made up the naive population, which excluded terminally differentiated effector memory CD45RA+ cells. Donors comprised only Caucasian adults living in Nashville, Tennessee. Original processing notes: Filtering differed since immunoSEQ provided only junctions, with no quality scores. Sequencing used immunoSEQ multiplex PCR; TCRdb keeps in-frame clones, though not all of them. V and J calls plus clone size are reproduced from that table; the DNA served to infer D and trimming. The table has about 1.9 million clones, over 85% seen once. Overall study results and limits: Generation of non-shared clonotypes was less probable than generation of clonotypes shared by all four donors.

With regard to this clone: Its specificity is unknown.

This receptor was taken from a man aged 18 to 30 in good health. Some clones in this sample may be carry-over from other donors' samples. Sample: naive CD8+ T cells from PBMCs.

This CDR3 reads CAVTEGNIQYF. The CDR3 DNA is TGTGCCGTAACGGAAGGAAACATTCAGTACTTC. The J gene is TRBJ2-4, the V gene TRBV6-6, with no clear D. Germline V gene data show CDR1 as MNHNY and CDR2 as SVGAGI (reference sequence). CDR3 length: 11 amino acids. V lost 11 bases and J 6 bases, leaving 11 bases between the germline ends.